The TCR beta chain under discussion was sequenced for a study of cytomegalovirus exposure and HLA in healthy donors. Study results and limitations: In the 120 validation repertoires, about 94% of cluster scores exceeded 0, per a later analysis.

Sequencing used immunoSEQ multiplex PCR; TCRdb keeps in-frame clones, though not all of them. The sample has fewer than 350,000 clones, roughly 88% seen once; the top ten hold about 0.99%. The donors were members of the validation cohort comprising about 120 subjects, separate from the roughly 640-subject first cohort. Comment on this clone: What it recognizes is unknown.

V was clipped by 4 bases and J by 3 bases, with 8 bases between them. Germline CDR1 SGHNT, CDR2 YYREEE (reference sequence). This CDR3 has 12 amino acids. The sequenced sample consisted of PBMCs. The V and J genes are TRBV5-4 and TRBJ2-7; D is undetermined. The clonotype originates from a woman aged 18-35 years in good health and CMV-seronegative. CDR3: CASSPNGYEQYF. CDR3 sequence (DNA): TGTGCCAGCAGCCCCAACGGCTACGAGCAGTACTTC.